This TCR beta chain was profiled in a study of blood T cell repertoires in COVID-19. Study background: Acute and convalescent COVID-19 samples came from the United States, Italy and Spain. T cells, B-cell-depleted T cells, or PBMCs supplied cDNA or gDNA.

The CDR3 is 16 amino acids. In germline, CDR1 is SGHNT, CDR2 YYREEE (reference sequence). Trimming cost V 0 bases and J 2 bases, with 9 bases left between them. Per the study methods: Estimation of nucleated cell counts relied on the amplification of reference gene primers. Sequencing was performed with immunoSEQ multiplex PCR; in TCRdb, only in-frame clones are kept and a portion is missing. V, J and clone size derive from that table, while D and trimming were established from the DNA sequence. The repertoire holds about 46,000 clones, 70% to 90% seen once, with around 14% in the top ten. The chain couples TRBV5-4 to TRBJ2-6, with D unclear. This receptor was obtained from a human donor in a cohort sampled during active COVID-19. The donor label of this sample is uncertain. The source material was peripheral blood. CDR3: CASSLAGWAGANVLTF. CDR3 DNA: TGTGCCAGCAGCTTGGCCGGGTGGGCTGGGGCCAACGTCCTGACTTTC.